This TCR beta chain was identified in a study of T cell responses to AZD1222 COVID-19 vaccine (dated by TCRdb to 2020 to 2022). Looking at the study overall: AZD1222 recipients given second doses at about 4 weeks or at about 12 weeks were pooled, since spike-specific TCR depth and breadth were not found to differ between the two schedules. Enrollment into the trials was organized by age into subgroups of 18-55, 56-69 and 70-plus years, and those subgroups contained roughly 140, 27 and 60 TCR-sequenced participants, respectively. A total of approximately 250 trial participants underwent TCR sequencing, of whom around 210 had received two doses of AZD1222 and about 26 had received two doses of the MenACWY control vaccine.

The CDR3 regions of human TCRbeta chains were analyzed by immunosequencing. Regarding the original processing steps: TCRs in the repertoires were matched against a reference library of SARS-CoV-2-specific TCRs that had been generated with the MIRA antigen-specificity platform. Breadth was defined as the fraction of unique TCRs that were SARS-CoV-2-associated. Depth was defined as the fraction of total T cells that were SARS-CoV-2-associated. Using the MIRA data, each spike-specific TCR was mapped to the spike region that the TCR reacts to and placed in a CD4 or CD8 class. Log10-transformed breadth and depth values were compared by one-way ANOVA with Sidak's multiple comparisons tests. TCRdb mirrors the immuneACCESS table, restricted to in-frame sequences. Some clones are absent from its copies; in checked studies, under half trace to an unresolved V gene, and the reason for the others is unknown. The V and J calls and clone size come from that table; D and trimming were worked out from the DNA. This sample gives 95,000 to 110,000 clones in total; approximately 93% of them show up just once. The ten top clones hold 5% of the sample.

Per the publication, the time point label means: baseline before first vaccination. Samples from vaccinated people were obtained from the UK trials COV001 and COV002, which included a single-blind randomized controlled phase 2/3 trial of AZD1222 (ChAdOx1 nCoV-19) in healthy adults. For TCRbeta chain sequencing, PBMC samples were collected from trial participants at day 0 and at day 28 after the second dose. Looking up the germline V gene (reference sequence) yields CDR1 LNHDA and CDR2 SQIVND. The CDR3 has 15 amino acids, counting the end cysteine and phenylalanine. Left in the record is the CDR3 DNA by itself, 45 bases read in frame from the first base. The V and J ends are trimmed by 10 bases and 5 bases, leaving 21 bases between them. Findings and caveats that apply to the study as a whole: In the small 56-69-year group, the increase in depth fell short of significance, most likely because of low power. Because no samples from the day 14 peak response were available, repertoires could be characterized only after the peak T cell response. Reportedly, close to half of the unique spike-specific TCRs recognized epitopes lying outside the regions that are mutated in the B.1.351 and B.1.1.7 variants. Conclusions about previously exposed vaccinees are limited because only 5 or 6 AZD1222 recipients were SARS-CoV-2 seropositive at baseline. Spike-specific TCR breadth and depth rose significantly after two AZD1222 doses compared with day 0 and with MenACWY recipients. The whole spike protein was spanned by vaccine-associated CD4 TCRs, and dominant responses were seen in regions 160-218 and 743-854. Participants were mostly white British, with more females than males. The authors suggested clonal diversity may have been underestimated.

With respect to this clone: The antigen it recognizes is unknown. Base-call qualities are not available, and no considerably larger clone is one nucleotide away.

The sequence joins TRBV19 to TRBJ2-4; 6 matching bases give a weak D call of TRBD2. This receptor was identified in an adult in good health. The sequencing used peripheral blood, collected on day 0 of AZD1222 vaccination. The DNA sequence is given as TGTGCCACTTCGGCAGGGAGGTGGATCCAAAACATTCAGTACTTC. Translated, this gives CATSAGRWIQNIQYF.